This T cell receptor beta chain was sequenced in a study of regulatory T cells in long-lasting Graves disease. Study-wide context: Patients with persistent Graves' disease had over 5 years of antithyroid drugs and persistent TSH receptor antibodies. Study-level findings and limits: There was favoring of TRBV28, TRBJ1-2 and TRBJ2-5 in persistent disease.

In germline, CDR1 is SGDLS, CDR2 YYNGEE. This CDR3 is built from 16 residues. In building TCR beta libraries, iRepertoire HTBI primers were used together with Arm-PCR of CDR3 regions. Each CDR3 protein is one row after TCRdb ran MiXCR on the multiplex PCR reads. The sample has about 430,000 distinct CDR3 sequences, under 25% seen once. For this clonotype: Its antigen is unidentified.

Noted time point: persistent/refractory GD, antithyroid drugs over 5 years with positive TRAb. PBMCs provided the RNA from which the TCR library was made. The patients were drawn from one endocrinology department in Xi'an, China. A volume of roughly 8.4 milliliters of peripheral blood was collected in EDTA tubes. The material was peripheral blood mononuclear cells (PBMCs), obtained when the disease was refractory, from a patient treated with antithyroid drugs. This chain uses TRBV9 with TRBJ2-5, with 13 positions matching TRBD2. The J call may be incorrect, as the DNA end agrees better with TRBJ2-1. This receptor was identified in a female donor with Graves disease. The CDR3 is CASSDRGLAGVNEQFF. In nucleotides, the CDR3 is TGTGCCAGCAGCGACCGAGGACTAGCGGGAGTCAATGAGCAGTTCTTC.